This TCR beta chain was obtained from a study of blood T cell repertoires in COVID-19. Measured with immunoSEQ multiplex PCR; TCRdb has only the in-frame clones, and not every one. The repertoire has tens of thousands of clones, about 82% of them found once; the top ten carry approximately 5%. The sequencing input was peripheral blood. The clonotype comes from a man between 65 and 80 years old with acute or convalescent COVID-19.

CDR3: CASCRGGSTDTQYF. The DNA of the CDR3 is TGTGCCAGCTGCCGGGGAGGGAGCACAGATACGCAGTATTTT. This rearrangement joins TRBV19 to TRBJ2-3; 7 nucleotides match TRBD2. The germline V gene has CDR1 LNHDA and CDR2 SQIVND (reference sequence). This CDR3 region has 14 residues. V lost 9 bases to trimming and J lost 0 bases; unmatched junction nucleotides: 6. Complete variable domain (other parts from reference TRBV19 and TRBJ2-3): DGGITQSPKYLFRKEGQNVTLSCEQNLNHDAMYWYRQDPGQGLRLIYYSQIVNDFQKGDIAEGYSVSREKKESFPLTVTSAQKNPTAFYLCASCRGGSTDTQYFGPGTRLTVL.